This T cell receptor beta chain originates from a study of T-cell memory formation after mild COVID-19. Study in general: Clustering of TCRs was largely donor specific.

TCRdb reprocessed the 5' RACE reads via MiXCR and lists one record per CDR3 protein. The sample contains 400,000 to 500,000 distinct CDR3 sequences, approximately 25% of which appear only once. Source material: PBMCs or a T cell subset sorted from them (not recorded which). The receptor comes from an adult woman who had mild COVID-19 (a few samples of this study predate the infection). Cell type and time point are not known.

CDR3 nucleotide sequence: TGTGCCACCGCGCCGAACCCCTACAATGAGCAGTTCTTC. Amino acids: CATAPNPYNEQFF. This chain links TRBV6-1 with TRBJ2-1, with D uncertain. The ends were cut back, 10 bases at V and 2 bases at J, with 12 bases in the middle. CDR1 and CDR2 (germline): MNHNS, SASEGT. The length of the CDR3 is 13 residues.